This TCR beta chain comes out of a study of blood T cell repertoires in COVID-19. Study-wide background: Specimens from acute and convalescent COVID-19 originated in the United States, Italy and Spain. The cDNA or gDNA used as material had been derived from T cells, B-cell-depleted T cells, or PBMCs.

Study processing details: Nucleated cell number was recorded as an estimate derived from reference gene primer amplification. Clones were sequenced by immunoSEQ multiplex PCR, and TCRdb holds only the in-frame ones, with some missing. From that table come the V and J calls and clone size; the DNA was used to work out D and trimming. Of about 250,000 clones in the sample, roughly 84% were seen once. This CDR3 has 17 amino acids. Losses at the gene ends were 5 bases for V and 2 bases for J; bases not matched to a gene: 8. Per the germline V gene, CDR1 is SGHKS and CDR2 is YYEKEE (reference sequence). The sequence was obtained from a woman in her 40s who had recovered from COVID-19. Sequenced sample: peripheral blood. The V call is TRBV5-5, the J call TRBJ2-3; 13 nucleotides agree with TRBD2. CDR3 in DNA: TGTGCCAGCAGGGCCGGGACTAGCGGGGTCTTCACAGATACGCAGTATTTT. Translation: CASRAGTSGVFTDTQYF.